This record covers a single T cell receptor beta chain. Its antigen remains unidentified. The whole isolated RNA underwent reverse transcription, so sequencing captured expressed TCRB transcripts. Sequenced by immunoSEQ multiplex PCR; TCRdb stores in-frame clones only, minus some. The sample lists around 430,000 clones, about 32% occurring once. The sample is drawn from a study of beta chain features in type 1 diabetes. The wider study: The number of sorted cells examined across all samples was around 99 million.

Regarding the study as a whole: Fewer junction insertions and more nucleotide deletions appeared in type 1 diabetes patients. TCRB repertoires of naive, central memory and Treg cells appeared more similar among patients than among healthy donors.

Germline V lookup: CDR1 SNHLY, CDR2 FYNNEI. There are 16 residues in the CDR3. V dropped 4 bases and J dropped 0 bases, with 14 bases sitting between them. This receptor was obtained from a man aged 18 to 30 in good health. The sequencing sample was made of naive CD4+ T cells from blood. The rearrangement links TRBV2 to TRBJ2-3; D may match TRBD1 or TRBD2 (5 bases each). The CDR3 nucleotides read TGTGCCAGCAGTGTAGGGCTAGAGGGGAGCACAGATACGCAGTATTTT. Protein sequence: CASSVGLEGSTDTQYF.